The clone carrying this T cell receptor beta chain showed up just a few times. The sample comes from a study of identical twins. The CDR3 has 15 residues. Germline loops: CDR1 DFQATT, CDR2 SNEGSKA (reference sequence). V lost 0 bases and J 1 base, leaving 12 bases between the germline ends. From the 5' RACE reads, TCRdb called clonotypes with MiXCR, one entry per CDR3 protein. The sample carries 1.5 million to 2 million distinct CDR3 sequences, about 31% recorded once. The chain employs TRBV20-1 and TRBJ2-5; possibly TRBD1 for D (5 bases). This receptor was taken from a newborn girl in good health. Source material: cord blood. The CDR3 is CSARDSSDTQETQYF. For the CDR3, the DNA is TGCAGTGCTAGAGATAGTTCGGACACCCAAGAGACCCAGTACTTC.